This T cell receptor beta chain was sequenced for a study of blood T cell repertoires in COVID-19. Background on the study: Italy, Spain and the United States were the sources of the convalescent and acute COVID-19 samples.

Clones were sequenced by immunoSEQ multiplex PCR, and TCRdb holds only the in-frame ones, with some missing. Of over 450,000 clones in the sample, approximately 91% were seen once. With V trimmed by 5 bases and J by 5 bases, 6 bases remained unmatched. Germline V gene sequence: CDR1 SGHTA, CDR2 FQGNSA. This CDR3 has 14 amino acids. The source of this sequence is a woman aged 50 to 65 with COVID-19, enrolled during active disease. Sequencing was performed on peripheral blood. The J gene is TRBJ1-5, the V gene TRBV7-2, with TRBD1 matching over 7 bases. The CDR3 coding sequence is TGTGCCAGCAGCGCGGGACAGAATTATCAGCCCCAGCATTTT. Translated: CASSAGQNYQPQHF.